This T cell receptor (beta chain) was sequenced in a study of blood T cell repertoires in COVID-19 (TCRdb year 2020). A note on the overall study: The collaborator samples originated in the United States, Italy and Spain and spanned the acute and convalescent phases of COVID-19. A de-identified subject ID, COVID-19 status, age in years and sex were almost always included in the sample metadata. Subjects who had been exposed to COVID-19, were actively infected with it, or had recovered from it provided the deeply sampled blood TCRbeta repertoires that made up the dataset. The material from the prospective study consisted of cDNA or gDNA derived from T cells, B-cell-depleted T cells, or PBMCs. The repertoires were released in a freely available public database meant as a resource for research on the immune response to SARS-CoV-2. Samples were obtained from the ongoing ImmuneRACE study (first 160 participants) and from 1,254 subjects provided by 6 global collaborators. Where HLA class I and class II types were available, the types were taken from metadata supplied by the sample provider, not from assay-based typing. The paper's findings and limits, for the study overall: The quantity of clinical and demographic metadata differed by source and by participant and was supplied without curation.

About this clone: Its antigen is still unknown. Per-base qualities were not stored, and no clone one base away is much larger.

Measured from the cysteine to the phenylalanine, the CDR3 is 15 residues long. The only DNA kept is the CDR3, 45 bases in frame from the first base. V is pruned by 7 bases and J by 5 bases, leaving 10 bases of the junction without a gene match. Via the germline V gene (reference sequence), CDR1 is LNHDA and CDR2 SQIVND. Collaborating institutions collected whole blood in K2EDTA tubes following their own protocols. For TCRbeta analysis, collaborator samples were shipped as frozen whole blood, as isolated PBMCs, or as DNA extracted from either sample type. The immunoSEQ Assay, a bias-controlled multiplex PCR, was used to amplify TCRbeta CDR3 regions from genomic DNA. The authors processed their data as follows. Nucleated cell counts per sample were estimated from amplification of reference gene primers within the assay. To quantify the absolute abundance of each unique TCRbeta CDR3 rearrangement, sequence reads were collapsed and filtered. For each sample, productive Simpson clonality was calculated as the square root of Simpson's diversity index across productive rearrangements. Sourced from immuneACCESS, this table was stored by TCRdb with only in-frame sequences that have V and J called. A share of the clones is absent; for the studies checked, an unresolved V gene accounts for under half, and the remainder has no known explanation. V and J calls and clone size come straight from that table; D and trimming were deduced from the DNA. This sample is represented by about 58,000 clones; about 85% of them were singletons. The top ten clones comprise roughly 8% of the sample.

The sample taken for sequencing was peripheral blood. This TCR derives from a woman aged 70-85 years with active COVID-19. The sequence joins TRBV19 to TRBJ2-1; 8 central nucleotides agree with TRBD1. The CDR3 corresponds to CASTGSGQGNNEQFF. The sequenced DNA is TGTGCCAGTACCGGCAGCGGACAGGGAAACAATGAGCAGTTCTTC.